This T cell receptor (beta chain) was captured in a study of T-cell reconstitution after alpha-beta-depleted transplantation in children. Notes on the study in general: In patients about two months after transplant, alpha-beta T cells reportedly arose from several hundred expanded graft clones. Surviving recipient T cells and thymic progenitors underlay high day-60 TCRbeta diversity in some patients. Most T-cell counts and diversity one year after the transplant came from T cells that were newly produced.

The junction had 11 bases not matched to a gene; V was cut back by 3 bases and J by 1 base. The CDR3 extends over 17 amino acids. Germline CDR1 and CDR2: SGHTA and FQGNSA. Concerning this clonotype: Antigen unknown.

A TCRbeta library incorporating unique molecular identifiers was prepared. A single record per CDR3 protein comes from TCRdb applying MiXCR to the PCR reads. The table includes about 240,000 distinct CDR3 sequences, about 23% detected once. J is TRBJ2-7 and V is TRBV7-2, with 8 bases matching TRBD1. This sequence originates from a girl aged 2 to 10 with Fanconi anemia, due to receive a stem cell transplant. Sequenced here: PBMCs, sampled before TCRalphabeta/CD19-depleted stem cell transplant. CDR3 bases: TGTGCCAGCAGCTTCGGACCTGGGACAGGAAAGTCCTACGAGCAGTACTTC. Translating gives CASSFGPGTGKSYEQYF.